This TCR beta chain appears in the sequencing data of a study of T cell repertoires in cytomegalovirus infection. For the study at large: It was the public TCR beta signatures that indicated both CMV infection and matching HLA type.

With respect to this clonotype: As yet, its antigen is unknown.

Points from the study as a whole: Cumulative frequency (of public TCR beta family members) identified carriers of CMV plus the relevant HLA. CMV-specific TCR beta clonotypes restricted by HLA-C dominated the ex vivo response.

TCRdb redid the calling of the reads with MiXCR, one entry per CDR3 protein. The table lists about 310,000 distinct CDR3 sequences, 15% to 20% of them singletons, with 12% in the top ten. Sequencing was done on a sample of PBMCs. This TCR was recovered from a human donor in good health (CMV status not recorded). Some clones in this sample may be carry-over from other donors' samples.

The CDR3 DNA reads as TGTGCCAGCAGCAACGAGCTGGGCGGGGGGGGGGGTGAGCAGTTCTTC. Residues: CASSNELGGGGGEQFF. The J gene is TRBJ2-1, the V gene TRBV6-8; TRBD2 agrees at 9 bases. V was clipped by 6 bases and J by 9 bases; unmatched bases: 15. In germline, CDR1 is MNHGY, CDR2 SAAAGT. This CDR3 region has 16 residues.